A single sample gave rise to the 16 T cell receptor beta chains below, sequenced in a study of response to subunit inactivated influenza vaccine. A single record per CDR3 protein comes from TCRdb applying MiXCR to the RT-PCR reads. The table shows 800,000 to 1,000,000 distinct CDR3 sequences, with 21% occurring only once. Sequenced material: PBMCs from blood, taken roughly 5 days after vaccination. All receptors derive from a man aged 50 to 60 who received an inactivated influenza vaccine.

This clonotype was counted a few times. The chain couples TRBV21-1 to TRBJ1-5; the D segment call TRBD1 is taken from the table without a DNA check. TRBV21-1 is a known pseudogene. The CDR3 contains 14 residues. CDR3 loop: CASSAGQGHQPQHF. The CDR3 DNA reads as TGTGCCAGCAGCGCGGGACAGGGTCATCAGCCCCAGCATTTT.

This rearrangement joins TRBV24-1 to TRBJ2-3; D remains unclear. The V gene lost 2 bases and the J gene lost 1 base, with 12 bases spanning the gap. Germline loops: CDR1 KGHDR, CDR2 SFDVKD. The CDR3 length is 16 residues. The CDR3 DNA reads as TGTGCCACCAGTGATTCATGGGTTACAGGCACAGATACGCAGTATTTT. Protein product: CATSDSWVTGTDTQYF.

V and J are TRBV5-1 and TRBJ1-6, with TRBD1 matching 7 bases. This CDR3 has 16 residues. Trimming at V came to 1 base and at J to 6 bases, leaving 7 bases not matched to a gene. Per the germline V gene, CDR1 is SGHRS and CDR2 is YFSETQ. The DNA of the CDR3 is TGCGCCAGCAGCTTGACTGCGACAGGGATTAATTCACCCCTCCACTTT. This encodes CASSLTATGINSPLHF.

The sample holds a few counts of this clonotype. The V call is TRBV15, the J call TRBJ1-1; D is perhaps TRBD1 (6 bases). Germline CDR1 and CDR2: LNHNV and YYDKDF (reference sequence). CDR3 length: 16 residues. V shed 0 bases and J shed 0 bases, with 11 bases lying between them. CDR3 sequence: CATSRDPRGMNTEAFF. The CDR3 DNA reads as TGTGCCACCAGCAGAGATCCCAGGGGAATGAACACTGAAGCTTTCTTT.

This clonotype was seen a few times. The chain uses TRBV28 and TRBJ2-2; D is perhaps TRBD2 (5 bases). Per germline, CDR1 MDHEN and CDR2 SYDVKM. The V gene lost 6 bases and the J gene lost 6 bases, with 20 bases spanning the gap. This CDR3 spans 16 amino acids. The CDR3 is CASSPQASQISGELFF. The CDR3 bases are TGTGCCAGCAGCCCTCAGGCTAGCCAGATATCCGGGGAGCTGTTTTTT.

This sequence joins TRBV20-1 and TRBJ1-1; D unclear. Trimming removed 3 bases from V and 5 bases from J, with 10 bases in between. Per the germline V gene, CDR1 is DFQATT and CDR2 is SNEGSKA (reference sequence). This CDR3 has 12 amino acids. This CDR3 is CSASLVRTEAFF. The CDR3 nucleotides are TGCAGTGCTAGCTTAGTTCGAACTGAAGCTTTCTTT.

This chain uses TRBV4-3 with TRBJ2-7; TRBD1 or TRBD2 may be the D gene (5 bases each). From germline, CDR1 is LGHNA and CDR2 YSLEER. The V and J ends lost 1 base and 3 bases respectively, with 16 bases between them. CDR3 size: 16 residues. For the CDR3, the DNA is TGCGCCAGCAGCCAAGGCACCGGGGCTTCCAACTACGAGCAGTACTTC. This translates into CASSQGTGASNYEQYF.

J is TRBJ2-7 and V is TRBV6-1; the D gene is possibly TRBD1 (6 bases). The CDR3 is made up of 15 amino acids. Germline lookup yields CDR1 MNHNS and CDR2 SASEGT. Trimming stripped 5 bases from V and 0 bases from J, with 14 bases between. CDR3 nucleotide sequence: TGTGCCAGCAGTCATGGACAGCTATTCTCCTACGAGCAGTACTTC. This codes for CASSHGQLFSYEQYF.

This clonotype was observed a few times. The chain employs TRBV7-9 and TRBJ2-7; D is unresolved. Trimming shortened V by 4 bases and J by 2 bases, and 12 bases separated the two germline ends. From germline, CDR1 is SEHNR and CDR2 FQNEAQ (reference sequence). CDR3 length equals 14 residues. The CDR3 DNA is TGTGCCAGCAGCTCCCCCGATGTCACCTACGAGCAGTACTTC. It yields the protein CASSSPDVTYEQYF.

The rearrangement links TRBV27 to TRBJ2-7, with TRBD1 matching over 9 bases. V dropped 2 bases and J dropped 4; count of bases not matched to a gene: 6. The CDR3 consists of 15 residues. Germline loops: CDR1 MNHEY, CDR2 SMNVEV (reference sequence). DNA for the CDR3: TGTGCCAGCAGTTTAGGGACAGGGCTTGGGTACGAGCAGTACTTC. This encodes CASSLGTGLGYEQYF.

This chain connects TRBV5-8 to TRBJ2-2, with 11 bases matching TRBD1. The CDR3 totals 14 residues. The germline CDR1 and CDR2 sequences are SGHTS and YDEGEE. Unmatched junction bases numbered 4, after V lost 3 bases and J lost 9 bases. The CDR3: CASSSGQGARELFF. CDR3 nucleotide sequence: TGTGCCAGCAGCTCTGGACAGGGGGCTAGGGAGCTGTTTTTT. Looking up the rest from reference TRBV5-8 and TRBJ2-2 gives the full variable domain: EAGVTQSPTHLIKTRGQQATLRCSPISGHTSVYWYQQALGLGLQFLLWYDEGEERNRGNFPPRFSGRQFPNYSSELNVNALELEDSALYLCASSSGQGARELFFGEGSRLTVL.

V usage is TRBV4-3 and J usage is TRBJ1-1, with D unresolved. Germline CDR1 LGHNA, CDR2 YSLEER. The V end was cut by 0 bases, the J end by 5 bases, with 16 bases between. The CDR3 length is 16 residues. This CDR3 is CASSQDLGGRGTEAFF. Here the CDR3 DNA reads TGCGCCAGCAGCCAAGATCTGGGAGGACGCGGGACTGAAGCTTTCTTT.

The rearrangement links TRBV9 to TRBJ2-3, with 12 nucleotides matching TRBD2. With 3 bases clipped from V and 5 bases from J, the junction kept 1 base outside the gene matches. The CDR3 is 14 amino acids. The germline V gene encodes CDR1 SGDLS and CDR2 YYNGEE. CDR3 sequence (DNA): TGTGCCAGCAGCGAGACTAGCGGGAGAGATACGCAGTATTTT. Amino acids: CASSETSGRDTQYF.

The chain couples TRBV28 to TRBJ2-1; D possibly corresponds to TRBD2 (6 bases). This CDR3 region has 16 residues. The germline V gene encodes CDR1 MDHEN and CDR2 SYDVKM. V lost 3 bases and J 6 bases, leaving 18 bases between the germline ends. The CDR3 region is CASSFGGSGTSNEQFF. Here the CDR3 DNA reads TGTGCCAGCAGTTTTGGAGGTAGCGGAACATCCAATGAGCAGTTCTTC. The full variable domain, with the rest looked up from reference TRBV28 and TRBJ2-1, is DVKVTQSSRYLVKRTGEKVFLECVQDMDHENMFWYRQDPGLGLRLIYFSYDVKMKEKGDIPEGYSVSREKKERFSLILESASTNQTSMYLCASSFGGSGTSNEQFFGPGTRLTVL.

J is TRBJ1-5 and V is TRBV2, with 9 nucleotides matching TRBD1. The CDR3 runs 15 residues. Trimming at V came to 5 bases and at J to 5 bases, leaving 7 bases not matched to a gene. Germline loops: CDR1 SNHLY, CDR2 FYNNEI. The CDR3 reads CASSSGQGPYQPQHF. DNA of the CDR3: TGTGCCAGCAGTTCTGGACAGGGGCCCTATCAGCCCCAGCATTTT.

The sample holds a few counts of this clonotype. This sequence joins TRBV7-9 and TRBJ2-1; D possibly uses TRBD1 or TRBD2 (6 bases each). The CDR3 extends over 15 amino acids. Germline V CDR1 and CDR2: SEHNR, FQNEAQ (reference sequence). V gave up 5 bases and J gave up 6 bases, with 17 bases separating them. CDR3 nucleotides: TGTGCCAGCAGCCCCCCGTGGGGGGCGGGCAATGAGCAGTTCTTC. As protein: CASSPPWGAGNEQFF.